The 12 T cell receptor beta chains in this list originate from one sample, sequenced in a study of neurological immune-mediated disorders (dated by TCRdb to the late 2010s). Receptor libraries were prepared by 5' RACE. The reads were generated on an Illumina HiSeq 2500. TCRdb redid the processing of the public reads, applying fastp at Q25 and MiXCR, and retained in-frame beta chains. Identical CDR3 protein sequences are pooled into one entry, listed with their most common genes and DNA. The sample includes roughly 59,000 distinct CDR3 sequences, with about 5% observed a single time. The top ten clonotypes cover 5.6% of the sample. The sequenced material came from PBMCs. The receptors were sampled from a human donor with multiple sclerosis. The donor label of this sample is uncertain.

This clonotype was observed many times. The J gene is TRBJ2-6, the V gene TRBV5-6; D is undetermined. Trimming pared 3 bases from V and 0 bases from J, leaving 10 bases between. This CDR3 is 16 amino acids long. The germline V gene encodes CDR1 SGHDT and CDR2 YYEEEE. CDR3 in amino acids: CASSSDGVSGANVLTF. DNA for the CDR3: TGTGCCAGCAGCTCGGACGGTGTCTCTGGGGCCAACGTCCTGACTTTC.

In this sample, this clonotype turned up many times. The chain links TRBV20-1 to TRBJ1-2; 7 nucleotides line up with TRBD1. V shed 5 bases and J 2 bases; nucleotides not matched to a gene: 11. This CDR3 contains 15 residues. CDR1 is DFQATT, CDR2 SNEGSKA, per germline (reference sequence). CDR3 amino acids: CSALFTGAENYGYTF. DNA of the CDR3: TGCAGTGCTCTCTTCACAGGGGCGGAAAACTATGGCTACACCTTC.

This clonotype has a single count. This may be a read error, as it is one base from a much larger clone. The V gene is TRBV29-1, the J gene TRBJ1-1; TRBD1 agrees at 7 bases. The CDR3 sequence is 14 residues long. Germline values: CDR1 SQVTM, CDR2 ANQGSEA. The ends lost 5 bases at V and 1 base at J; junction bases unmatched: 7. The CDR3 loop is CSVLRTGENTEAFF. The CDR3 DNA follows: TGCAGCGTTCTGCGGACAGGCGAGAACACTGAAGCTTTCTTT.

The chain is built from TRBV7-9 and TRBJ1-4; 9 bases match TRBD1. CDR3 length equals 15 residues. V dropped 3 bases and J dropped 2; count of bases not matched to a gene: 1. Germline CDR1 reads SEHNR; CDR2 reads FQNEAQ (reference sequence). CDR3 DNA sequence: TGTGCCAGCAGCTTGGGGACAGGGACTAATGAAAAACTGTTTTTT. Translated, it gives CASSLGTGTNEKLFF.

The table lists this clonotype with many counts. For the CDR3, the DNA is TGTGCCAGCAGGACCGGGCTCCAGGACGAGCAGTACTTC. Protein: CASRTGLQDEQYF. The genes are TRBV6-2 or TRBV6-3 and TRBJ2-7; D is unclear. The V gene lost 6 bases and the J gene lost 5 bases, with 14 bases spanning the gap. The CDR3 runs 13 residues. The germline CDR1 and CDR2 sequences are MNHEY and SVGEGT.

There are many counts of this clonotype. The CDR3 sequence is CASSKSGGRADRDSPLHF. CDR3 nucleotide sequence: TGTGCCAGCAGCAAAAGTGGGGGGAGGGCAGATCGGGATTCACCCCTCCACTTT. The chain joins TRBV21-1 to TRBJ1-6. TRBV21-1 is recorded as a pseudogene. This CDR3 contains 18 residues.

At least ten counts were recorded for this clonotype. The gene calls are TRBV5-5 and TRBJ2-3; TRBD1 matches 7 bases. The germline CDR1 and CDR2 sequences are SGHKS and YYEKEE (reference sequence). The CDR3 length is 16 residues. V lost 6 bases and J lost 1; bases outside the gene matches: 11. For the CDR3, the DNA is TGTGCCAGCACCTCCGTACAGGGGTCTGGCACAGATACGCAGTATTTT. Translating it yields CASTSVQGSGTDTQYF.

The table lists this clonotype with many counts. This chain joins TRBV20-1 and TRBJ2-3, with 8 positions matching TRBD2. J lost 6 bases, V lost 0 bases, and 8 bases had no gene match. Germline CDR1 and CDR2: DFQATT and SNEGSKA (reference sequence). This CDR3 has 15 amino acids. In DNA form, the CDR3 reads TGCAGTGCTAGAGATGGCGGGGGGATCCTCGATACGCAGTATTTT. Its translation: CSARDGGGILDTQYF.

This clonotype was counted at least ten times. The V call is TRBV5-1, the J call TRBJ2-7; TRBD1 is a possible D gene (6 bases). V lost 3 bases and J lost 7, with 11 bases in between. Germline V lookup: CDR1 SGHRS, CDR2 YFSETQ. CDR3 length equals 12 residues. CDR3: CASSSHREEQYF. In DNA form, the CDR3 reads TGCGCCAGCAGCTCCCACAGGGAAGAGCAGTACTTC.

This clonotype was observed many times. This chain connects TRBV6-2 or TRBV6-3 to TRBJ1-5, with 7 bases identical to TRBD1. This CDR3 has 16 residues. CDR1 MNHEY and CDR2 SVGEGT come from the germline V gene. J lost 1 base, V lost 5 bases, and 8 bases had no gene match. The CDR3 region has the DNA TGTGCCAGCAGTCTACAGGGGCCGCAGAGCAATCAGCCCCAGCATTTT. Translation gives CASSLQGPQSNQPQHF.

There are many counts of this clonotype. The V and J genes are TRBV20-1 and TRBJ1-3, with a tentative D call TRBD1 (5 bases). Trimming removed 3 bases at V and 0 bases at J, with 9 bases between. The CDR3 has 14 residues. From germline, CDR1 is DFQATT and CDR2 SNEGSKA (reference sequence). CDR3 sequence reads: CSASRTYSGNTIYF. CDR3 DNA: TGCAGTGCTAGCAGGACATACTCTGGAAACACCATATATTTT.

This clonotype was found many times. V and J are TRBV20-1 and TRBJ2-1; D unclear. This CDR3 has 13 residues. The germline CDR1 and CDR2 sequences are DFQATT and SNEGSKA (reference sequence). Trimming stripped 5 bases from V and 5 bases from J, with 13 bases between. Written as DNA, the CDR3 is TGCAGTGCTGCCGCCCGAAGCCACAATGAGCAGTTCTTC. As protein: CSAAARSHNEQFF.